The 21 T cell receptor beta chains below were found in one sample sequenced in a study of T cells expressing NK-cell markers (TCRdb year 2020). The library was made by 5' RACE. Sequenced using an Illumina HiSeq 2000. Each CDR3 protein sequence appears as one entry after TCRdb reprocessed the reads, and no DNA is included. This sample's listing comprises hundreds of thousands of distinct CDR3 sequences. The ten most abundant clones make up roughly 4.2% of the sample. Sample: blood T cells: a sorted CD56 or NKG2C T cell subset, CD4+ or CD8+ T cells, or bulk PBMC T cells (not recorded which). The source of these receptors is a woman between 18 and 70 years old in good health.

This chain links TRBV9 with TRBJ1-1; the TCRdb call, TRBD1, lacks DNA for checking. The CDR3 runs 14 residues. The germline CDR1 and CDR2 sequences are SGDLS and YYNGEE. CDR3 in amino acids: CASSPRPGNTEAFF.

The gene calls are TRBV5-1 and TRBJ1-4; absent DNA, TCRdb's TRBD1 call cannot be checked. Per germline, CDR1 SGHRS and CDR2 YFSETQ. The CDR3 loop spans 14 amino acids. This CDR3 reads CASSQGAFGEKLFF.

The V and J genes are TRBV30 and TRBJ1-6. CDR3 length equals 13 residues. From germline, CDR1 is GTSNPN and CDR2 SVGIG (reference sequence). This CDR3 reads CAWSAGNNSPLHF.

V gene TRBV13 combines with J gene TRBJ2-6. This CDR3 is built from 16 residues. Germline V gene lookup returns CDR1 PRHDT and CDR2 FYEKMQ (reference sequence). The CDR3 loop reads CASSLGPDSGANVLTF.

J is TRBJ2-7 and V is TRBV6-1; TCRdb picks TRBD1, but there is no DNA to check that call. The CDR3 consists of 15 residues. Germline CDR1 and CDR2: MNHNS and SASEGT. CDR3 protein: CASTPPGTGYYEQYF.

The chain joins TRBV11-2 to TRBJ1-6; TCRdb gives TRBD1 as the D gene, but with no DNA this cannot be confirmed. Per the germline V gene, CDR1 is SGHAT and CDR2 is FQNNGV. The length of the CDR3 is 15 residues. The CDR3 loop reads CASSSYRTADSPLHF.

This chain connects TRBV7-2 to TRBJ1-1; the TRBD1 assignment by TCRdb is unverifiable without DNA. The CDR3 has 15 residues. From germline, CDR1 is SGHTA and CDR2 FQGNSA. CDR3 loop: CASRPRTGPNTEAFF.

The rearrangement uses TRBV7-2 and TRBJ1-2; TCRdb designates TRBD1, a call that cannot be tested without DNA. This CDR3 is built from 13 residues. Germline V gene lookup returns CDR1 SGHTA and CDR2 FQGNSA. The CDR3 loop reads CASSLGQNYGYTF. The entire variable domain, with the rest obtained from reference TRBV7-2 and TRBJ1-2, is as follows: GAGVSQSPSNKVTEKGKDVELRCDPISGHTALYWYRQSLGQGLEFLIYFQGNSAPDKSGLPSDRFSAERTGGSVSTLTIQRTQQEDSAVYLCASSLGQNYGYTFGSGTRLTVV.

V gene TRBV7-8 combines with J gene TRBJ1-3; the D gene TCRdb calls, TRBD1, cannot be checked with no DNA. Germline lookup yields CDR1 SGHVS and CDR2 FQNEAQ. The CDR3 totals 15 residues. The chain's CDR3 is CASSLRGTTPNTIYF.

This chain connects TRBV6-5 to TRBJ2-1; TCRdb names TRBD2, which stays unverified in the absence of DNA. Germline CDR1 and CDR2: MNHEY and SVGAGI. The CDR3 runs 13 residues. The CDR3 is CASSSGGDNEQFF.

This chain's CDR3 is CASSLPDRTTEAFF. V usage is TRBV11-2 and J usage is TRBJ1-1. The germline V gene encodes CDR1 SGHAT and CDR2 FQNNGV. The CDR3 sequence is 14 residues long.

This chain joins TRBV12-3 or TRBV12-4 and TRBJ2-2; the D call from TCRdb, TRBD2, cannot be confirmed without DNA. This CDR3 comprises 16 residues. CDR3 amino acids: CASSLTGRVGTGELFF.

The gene calls are TRBV3-1 and TRBJ2-3. Germline V CDR1 and CDR2: LGHDT, YNNKEL (reference sequence). This CDR3 is 14 amino acids long. CDR3: CASSQVIQRDTQYF.

This chain uses TRBV20-1 with TRBJ2-3; lacking DNA, the TRBD1 call made by TCRdb goes unchecked. The CDR3 totals 15 residues. Germline V gives CDR1 DFQATT, CDR2 SNEGSKA (reference sequence). CDR3 residues: CSARGGHTLWDTQYF.

The chain has TRBV12-5 and TRBJ1-1. Germline V CDR1 and CDR2: LGHNT, FRNRAP. The CDR3 spans 13 residues. CDR3 region: CASSPGGGAEAFF.

The V and J genes are TRBV24-1 and TRBJ2-1. The CDR3 runs 16 residues. The V gene's germline CDR1 is KGHDR and CDR2 SFDVKD. Here the CDR3 reads CATSDLTPTSYNEQFF.

The chain carries TRBV5-1 and TRBJ1-2; TCRdb designates TRBD1, a call that cannot be tested without DNA. This CDR3 region has 13 residues. Germline CDR1 SGHRS, CDR2 YFSETQ. The CDR3 sequence: CASNRDTNYGYTF.

The chain combines TRBV11-1 with TRBJ2-3; TCRdb designates TRBD1, a call that cannot be tested without DNA. The CDR3 sequence is 20 residues long. Germline CDR1 SGHAT, CDR2 FQDESV (reference sequence). The CDR3 here is CASSPVALLRDPRGTDTQYF.

The V gene is TRBV4-2, the J gene TRBJ2-7; the TRBD1 assignment by TCRdb is unverifiable without DNA. The CDR3 is 15 residues long. Germline V gene data show CDR1 as LGHNA and CDR2 as YNFKEQ. CDR3 amino acids: CASSQGGGASYEQYF.

This rearrangement joins TRBV12-3 or TRBV12-4 to TRBJ2-3; as DNA is missing, the TRBD1 call by TCRdb cannot be tested. The CDR3 totals 16 residues. CDR3 protein: CASRRKGTMGTDTQYF.

The rearrangement joins TRBV28 to TRBJ1-5; lacking DNA, the TRBD1 call made by TCRdb goes unchecked. This CDR3 region has 13 residues. Germline V gene data show CDR1 as MDHEN and CDR2 as SYDVKM. Here the CDR3 reads CATGTGGRQPQHF.